This T cell receptor (beta chain) was obtained from a study of cytomegalovirus exposure and HLA in healthy donors (dated by TCRdb to between 2016 and 2019). With regard to the full study: An earlier analysis of several hundred of the donors reported about 300 Gb of sequence data and some 110 million unique TCR beta sequences obtained from around 190 million T cells. An early release covering about 600 HLA-typed donors comprised approximately 290 gigabases of sequencing data and around 80 million unique TCR sequences. An earlier analysis of 450 to 750 of the donors used high-throughput TCR beta sequencing to judge whether each TCR beta V gene segment behaved as functional or pseudogenic. Rather than drawing on any new phenotypic data, the later analysis identified candidate immune exposures from TCR beta sequences and the way those sequences occurred across donors. Both class I and class II loci were covered by HLA typing, at four-digit resolution. To predict cytomegalovirus infection status, the study combined high-throughput TCR immunosequencing, statistical association of individual TCRs with disease status, and machine learning. On average, approximately 250,000 unique TCR beta nucleotide sequences were sequenced per donor among 398 genotyped donors of the cohort, with approximately 18% of those sequences being non-productive. The aim of the study was to test whether cataloging public T cell receptors could identify signatures of past pathogen exposure. A later genetic analysis used genome-wide SNP genotypes for about three fifths of the 666 donors, treating that subset as a discovery cohort. Every discovery cohort repertoire had been produced on one sequencing platform. A later analysis re-examined previously published TCR beta repertoires from more than 550 donors and added high-resolution HLA genotyping to investigate patterns of TCR occurrence. Donor age, sex, ethnicity and CMV serostatus were collected together with the repertoire data. Of the 300 to 450 genotyped donors, around 81% fell in the genetic ancestry cluster associated with self-reported Caucasian donors. The study used immunosequencing to profile the T cell repertoires of 600 to 850 subjects and linked those repertoires to cytomegalovirus serostatus. Roughly 5 DR-DQ haplotypes were treated as single units for association and clustering because of strong linkage in the cohort. Besides the first cohort of roughly 640 subjects, a separate validation cohort made up of roughly 120 different subjects was used. The number of typed donors differed by locus: roughly 620-630 for A, B, C, DRB1 and DQB1; 500 to 550 for DQA1; over 600 for DPA1; and some 470 for DPB1.

The cohort was made up of about 610 healthy bone marrow donors. At the time of sampling, every cohort member was nominally healthy, though immune exposures that went unrecorded were likely present. The donor tested CMV seropositive and was one of the 289 seropositive cohort members. Each donor provided a peripheral blood sample, and peripheral blood mononuclear cells were used for TCR beta sequencing. Genomic DNA was extracted from the blood cell samples with the Qiagen DNeasy Blood Extraction Kit. Receptor amplification or capture employed the immunoSEQ multiplex PCR assay. The multiplex PCR relied on a mix of 60 forward primers for TCR Vbeta segments and 13 reverse primers for TCR Jbeta segments. The CDR3 region of rearranged TCR beta genes was amplified from genomic DNA by a multiplex PCR assay. The Illumina HiSeq System was used to sequence the amplified TCR beta libraries as 87-base-pair reads. The published analysis was carried out like this. A later analysis counted some 80 million unique TCR beta chains across the 640 or so repertoires, and roughly 11 million of these chains were shared by at least two donors. A nearest-neighbor algorithm error-corrected the raw reads and collapsed the reads into unique sequences, merging closely related sequences to remove PCR and sequencing errors. Alignment of CDR3 sequences to IMGT reference sequences was used to assign V, D and J gene segments. Each retained sequence needed at least a six-nucleotide match to both a V gene segment and a J gene segment. Rearrangements were called productive when the CDR3 lacked stop codons and stayed in frame with V and J; all others were non-productive. Following IMGT convention, CDR3 was defined as the stretch from the second conserved V-encoded cysteine to the conserved J-encoded phenylalanine. Sequences without an unambiguous match to a single V gene segment were excluded from the earlier analysis of approximately 560 of the donors. An earlier analysis of a few hundred of the donors called V segments functional above 56.7% productive rearrangements and segregating when the between-donor standard deviation exceeded 5%. A statistical classification framework was built for diagnosing cytomegalovirus status from the catalog of TCR beta chain sequences. In a later analysis, TCR nucleotide sequences were compared against IMGT/GENE-DB human TR gene sequences so that V and J genes could be assigned. In a later analysis, CDR3 sequences and most-parsimonious VDJ recombination scenarios were assigned using the TCRdist pipeline. A later analysis defined each TCR beta chain by its CDR3 amino acid sequence plus V-gene family, and excluded reads lacking a unique V-gene family. In a later analysis, fewer than 650 highly shared, low-generation-probability nucleotide sequences were removed to address suspected cross-contamination and a sequencing artifact. A later analysis calculated a clonal expansion index for each public chain from normalized within-repertoire ranks of inferred template counts. Generation probabilities in a later analysis came from a VDJ recombination model fitted to out-of-frame rearrangements, and those results were checked against IGoR. Hypergeometric tests were used in a later analysis to score TCR-TCR, TCR-HLA and TCR-CMV co-occurrence, with a repertoire-size bias correction applied to the TCR pairs. In a later analysis, false discovery rates were estimated by permuting HLA or CMV assignments 20 times. A later analysis grouped co-occurring TCRs with DBSCAN, adding TCRdist sequence similarity when clustering within HLA-allele-positive subsets. Repertoires with fewer than 30,000 or more than 120,000 public chains were left out of co-occurrence clustering, as were a handful of repertoires with anomalous nucleotide sharing. TCRdb mirrors the immuneACCESS table, restricted to in-frame sequences. Some clones are absent from its copies; in checked studies, under half trace to an unresolved V gene, and the reason for the others is unknown. That table furnishes V, J and clone size, whereas the DNA furnished D and trimming. The sample data list approximately 120,000 clones, and roughly 74% of these were observed just once. The top ten clonotypes cover around 4.2% of the sample.

The investigation overall reported the following: A group of highly shared sequence variants was considered likely to be a technical artifact of the sequencing pipeline. Most TCR sequences were seen in very few donors, while some public TCRs were found in many individuals. The presence/absence analyses assumed that sequencing depth was roughly uniform across donors, and that assumption may not be true. Because HLA typing was unavailable for some donors at each locus, only the typed subset was used in association tests. A further reported finding was that TCR beta sequences accurately predicted the HLA-A and HLA-B alleles for most subjects in the first cohort. The cohort was sequenced for TCR beta chains only, and without alpha or paired-chain data the features that could be detected were limited. According to the authors, the approach could potentially be generalized to other disease states and immunological phenotypes. Several of the top co-occurrence clusters appeared to be linked to parvovirus B19, influenza, CMV and Epstein-Barr virus, according to a later analysis. The study gave a list of some 150 TCR beta chains associated with cytomegalovirus. Because counts were too low, 15 to 20 rarely observed V segments, including chromosome 9 orphons, were left out of the earlier analysis of 500 to 650 of the donors. In an earlier analysis of about 600 of the donors, most TCR beta V segments appeared in productive rearrangements about 87% or about 30% of the time, broadly matching IMGT annotations. Compared with equally common non-associated chains, HLA-associated TCR beta chains in a later analysis were more clonally expanded and had lower generation probabilities. Most CMV-associated TCR beta chains appeared to be HLA-restricted in a later analysis, and the HLA associations seemed to be driven largely by CMV exposure. In a later analysis, TCR association rates were found to vary across HLA loci, with the most associated TCRs seen for DRB1 alleles and the fewest for HLA-C alleles. V-gene and J-gene trimming of TCR beta chains was associated with a missense DCLRE1C variant in a later genetic analysis, and the association was replicated in an independent cohort. Linkage disequilibrium might explain the correlated functional status among segregating V segments, but an unknown experimental factor could not be ruled out. A later analysis associated 17,000 or so TCR beta sequences with specific HLA alleles at a false discovery rate of 0.05. For the cohort, immune exposure information was limited to CMV serostatus. In vitro tests confirmed that a few of the cytomegalovirus-associated TCR beta chains recognize cytomegalovirus antigens. Because the 87-base-pair reads could not distinguish some IMGT-functional V segments, including TRBV6-2 and TRBV6-3, those segments were excluded. According to a later genetic analysis, donors in an Asian-associated ancestry cluster had fewer N-insertions in productive TCRs than the approximately 670-donor mean. Strong co-occurrence of HLA alleles, especially DR and DQ, made assigning TCR associations to individual alleles difficult. The classifier was reported to diagnose cytomegalovirus status with high specificity and sensitivity in both the original and validation cohorts.

Concerning this clone: It lacks a known antigen. No clone much larger than this one lies a single base away; base qualities are absent.

Looking up the germline V gene yields CDR1 MNHEY and CDR2 SVGAGI. V is pared back by 4 bases and J by 1 base, with 13 bases lying between the germline termini. Its CDR3 holds 16 amino acids, cysteine through phenylalanine. Only the CDR3 DNA is retained, 48 bases long and in frame from the first base. The sample comprised PBMCs. The sequence joins TRBV6-5 to TRBJ1-4; there is no confident call for the D gene. The sequence was obtained from a woman aged 45-60 years in good health and CMV-seropositive. The DNA reads TGTGCCAGCAGTTTGGGAGTAACGGAAACTAATGAAAAACTGTTTTTT. The resulting protein is CASSLGVTETNEKLFF.